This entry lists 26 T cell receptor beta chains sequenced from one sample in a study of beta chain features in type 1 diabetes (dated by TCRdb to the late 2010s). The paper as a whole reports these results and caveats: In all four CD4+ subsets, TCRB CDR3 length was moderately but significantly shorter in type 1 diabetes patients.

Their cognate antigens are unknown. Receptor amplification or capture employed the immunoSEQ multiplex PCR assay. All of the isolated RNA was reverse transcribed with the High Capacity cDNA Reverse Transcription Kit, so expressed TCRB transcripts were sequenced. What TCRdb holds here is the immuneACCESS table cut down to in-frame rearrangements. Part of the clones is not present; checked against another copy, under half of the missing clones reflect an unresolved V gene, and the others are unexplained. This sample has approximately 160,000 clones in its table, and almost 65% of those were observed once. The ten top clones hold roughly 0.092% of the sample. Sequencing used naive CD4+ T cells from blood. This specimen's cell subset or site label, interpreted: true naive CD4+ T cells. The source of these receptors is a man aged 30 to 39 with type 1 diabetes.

The CDR3 bases are TGTGCCAGCAGCCAAGGGGCGGGTTTAACCCAGTACTTC. Translated: CASSQGAGLTQYF. The rearrangement uses TRBV14 and TRBJ2-5; perhaps TRBD2 as D (5 bases). The CDR3 is made up of 13 amino acids. Germline loops: CDR1 SGHDN, CDR2 FVKESK. Trimming stripped 1 base from V and 8 bases from J, with 11 bases between.

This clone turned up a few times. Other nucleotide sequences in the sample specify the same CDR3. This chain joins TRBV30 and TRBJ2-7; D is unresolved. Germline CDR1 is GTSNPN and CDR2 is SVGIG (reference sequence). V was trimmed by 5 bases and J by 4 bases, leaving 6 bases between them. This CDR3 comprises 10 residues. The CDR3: CAWGNYEQYF. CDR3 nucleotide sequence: TGTGCCTGGGGCAATTACGAGCAGTACTTC.

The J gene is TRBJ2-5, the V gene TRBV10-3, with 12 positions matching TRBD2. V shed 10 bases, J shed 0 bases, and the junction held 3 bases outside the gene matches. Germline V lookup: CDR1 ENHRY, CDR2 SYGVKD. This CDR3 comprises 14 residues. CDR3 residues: CATRTSGDQETQYF. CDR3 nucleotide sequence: TGTGCCACCCGGACTAGCGGGGACCAAGAGACCCAGTACTTC.

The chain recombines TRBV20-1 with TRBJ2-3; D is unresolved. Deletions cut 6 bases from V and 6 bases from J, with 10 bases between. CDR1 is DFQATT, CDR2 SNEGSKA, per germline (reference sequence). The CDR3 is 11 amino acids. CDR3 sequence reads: CSAPLRDTQYF. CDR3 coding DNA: TGCAGTGCCCCCCTTCGGGATACGCAGTATTTT.

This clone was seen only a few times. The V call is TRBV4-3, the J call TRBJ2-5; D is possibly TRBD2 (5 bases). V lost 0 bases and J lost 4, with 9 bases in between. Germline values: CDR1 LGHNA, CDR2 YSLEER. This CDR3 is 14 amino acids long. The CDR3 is CASSQESRGETQYF. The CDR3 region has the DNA TGCGCCAGCAGCCAAGAGTCACGGGGAGAGACCCAGTACTTC.

The CDR3 sequence: CASSRGGNNEKLFF. The CDR3, as DNA: TGTGCCAGCAGTAGAGGGGGGAATAATGAAAAACTGTTTTTT. The J gene is TRBJ1-4, the V gene TRBV27; tentatively, D is TRBD1 (6 bases). This CDR3 spans 14 amino acids. V lost 5 bases to trimming and J lost 4 bases, with 11 bases between them. Germline V gene sequence: CDR1 MNHEY, CDR2 SMNVEV (reference sequence).

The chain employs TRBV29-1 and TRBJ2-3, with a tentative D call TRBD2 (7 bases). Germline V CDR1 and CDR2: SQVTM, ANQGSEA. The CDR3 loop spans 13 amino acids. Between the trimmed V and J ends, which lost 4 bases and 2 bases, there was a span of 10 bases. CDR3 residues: CSVGGGFTDTQYF. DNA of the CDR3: TGCAGCGTTGGGGGGGGCTTCACAGATACGCAGTATTTT.

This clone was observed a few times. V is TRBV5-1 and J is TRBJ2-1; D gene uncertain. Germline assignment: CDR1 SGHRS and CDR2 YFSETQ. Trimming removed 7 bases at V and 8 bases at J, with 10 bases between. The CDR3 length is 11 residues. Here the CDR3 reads CASAREDEQFF. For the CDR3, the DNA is TGCGCCAGCGCTAGGGAAGATGAGCAGTTCTTC.

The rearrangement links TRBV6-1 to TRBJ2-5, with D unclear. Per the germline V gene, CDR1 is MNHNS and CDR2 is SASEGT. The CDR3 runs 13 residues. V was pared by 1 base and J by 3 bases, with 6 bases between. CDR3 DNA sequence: TGTGCCAGCAGTGAAGTGACCGAAGAGACCCAGTACTTC. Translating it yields CASSEVTEETQYF.

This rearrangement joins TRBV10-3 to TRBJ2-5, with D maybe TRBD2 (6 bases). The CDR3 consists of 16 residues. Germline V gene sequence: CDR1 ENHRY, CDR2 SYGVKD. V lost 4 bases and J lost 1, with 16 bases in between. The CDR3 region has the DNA TGTGCCATCAGTGGGGTAGGAGGGGCAGCCCAAGAGACCCAGTACTTC. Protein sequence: CAISGVGGAAQETQYF.

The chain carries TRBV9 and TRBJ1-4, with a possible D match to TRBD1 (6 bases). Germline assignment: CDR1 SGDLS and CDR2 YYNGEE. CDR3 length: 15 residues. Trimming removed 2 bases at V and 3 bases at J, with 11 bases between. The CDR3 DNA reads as TGTGCCAGCAGCGTGGAACAGGGCTCTAATGAAAAACTGTTTTTT. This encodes CASSVEQGSNEKLFF.

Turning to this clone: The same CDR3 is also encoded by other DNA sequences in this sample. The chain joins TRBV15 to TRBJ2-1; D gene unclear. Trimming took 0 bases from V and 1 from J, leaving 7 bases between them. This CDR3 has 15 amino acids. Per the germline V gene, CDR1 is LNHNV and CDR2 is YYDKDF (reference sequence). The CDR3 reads CATSRDQGSYNEQFF. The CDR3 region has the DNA TGTGCCACCAGCAGAGATCAAGGGTCCTACAATGAGCAGTTCTTC.

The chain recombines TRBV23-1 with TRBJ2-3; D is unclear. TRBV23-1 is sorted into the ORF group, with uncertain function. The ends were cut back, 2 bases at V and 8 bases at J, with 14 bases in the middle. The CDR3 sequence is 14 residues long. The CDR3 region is CASSQSQVKATQYF. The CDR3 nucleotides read TGCGCCAGCAGTCAAAGCCAGGTGAAGGCTACGCAGTATTTT.

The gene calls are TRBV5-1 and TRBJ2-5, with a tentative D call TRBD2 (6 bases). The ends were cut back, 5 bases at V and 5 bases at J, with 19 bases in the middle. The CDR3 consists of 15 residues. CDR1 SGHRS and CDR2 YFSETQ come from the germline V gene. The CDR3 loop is CASSPPGGGLETQYF. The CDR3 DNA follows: TGCGCCAGCAGTCCCCCCGGGGGAGGTTTGGAGACCCAGTACTTC.

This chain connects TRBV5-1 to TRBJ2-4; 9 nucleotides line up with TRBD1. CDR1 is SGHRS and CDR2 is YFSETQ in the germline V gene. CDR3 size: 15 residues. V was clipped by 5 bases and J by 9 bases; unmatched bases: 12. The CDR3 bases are TGCGCCAGCAGTCAGTCGGGACAGGGTTCGATCATTCAGTACTTC. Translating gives CASSQSGQGSIIQYF.

The CDR3 reads CATQRTGLTDTQYF. The CDR3 nucleotides are TGTGCCACCCAGAGGACAGGGCTCACAGATACGCAGTATTTT. The rearrangement uses TRBV6-5 and TRBJ2-3; 8 bases fit TRBD1. With 10 bases clipped from V and 2 bases from J, the junction kept 8 bases outside the gene matches. The germline gives CDR1 MNHEY, CDR2 SVGAGI. The length of the CDR3 is 14 residues.

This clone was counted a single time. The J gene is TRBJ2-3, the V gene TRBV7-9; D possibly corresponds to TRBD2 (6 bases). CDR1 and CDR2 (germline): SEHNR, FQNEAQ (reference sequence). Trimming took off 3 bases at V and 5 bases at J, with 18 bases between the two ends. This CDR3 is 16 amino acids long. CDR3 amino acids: CASSFSTSRLIDTQYF. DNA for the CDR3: TGTGCCAGCAGCTTCTCGACTAGTCGTTTAATAGATACGCAGTATTTT.

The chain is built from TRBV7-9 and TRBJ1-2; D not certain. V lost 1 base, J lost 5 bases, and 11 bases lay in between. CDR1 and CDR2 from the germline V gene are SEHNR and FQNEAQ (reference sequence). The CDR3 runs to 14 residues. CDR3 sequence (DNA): TGTGCCAGCAGCTTAGAGAGGGTAGTGTATGGCTACACCTTC. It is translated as CASSLERVVYGYTF.

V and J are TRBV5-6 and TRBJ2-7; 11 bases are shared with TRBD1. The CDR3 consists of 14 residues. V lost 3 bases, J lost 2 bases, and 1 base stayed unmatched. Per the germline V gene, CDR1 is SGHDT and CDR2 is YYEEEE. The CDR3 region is CASSSDRGPYEQYF. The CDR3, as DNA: TGTGCCAGCAGCTCGGACAGGGGGCCCTACGAGCAGTACTTC.

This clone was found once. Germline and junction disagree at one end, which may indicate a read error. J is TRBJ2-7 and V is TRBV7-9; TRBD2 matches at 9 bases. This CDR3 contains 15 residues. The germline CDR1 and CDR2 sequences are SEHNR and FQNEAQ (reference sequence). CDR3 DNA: TGTGCCAGCAGCCTAGCGGGGACCAGCTCCTACGAGCAGTACTTC. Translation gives CASSLAGTSSYEQYF.

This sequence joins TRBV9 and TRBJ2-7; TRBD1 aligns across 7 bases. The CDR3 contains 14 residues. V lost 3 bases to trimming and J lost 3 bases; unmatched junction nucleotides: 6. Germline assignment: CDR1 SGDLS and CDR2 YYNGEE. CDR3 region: CASSATDRSYEQYF. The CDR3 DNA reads TGTGCCAGCAGCGCAACGGACAGGAGCTACGAGCAGTACTTC.

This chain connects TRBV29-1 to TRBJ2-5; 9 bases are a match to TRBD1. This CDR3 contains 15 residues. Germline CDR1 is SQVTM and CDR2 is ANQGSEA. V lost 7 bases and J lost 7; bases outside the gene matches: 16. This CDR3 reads CSAERGTGNGGTQYF. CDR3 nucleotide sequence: TGCAGCGCCGAGAGAGGGACAGGGAATGGCGGGACCCAGTACTTC.

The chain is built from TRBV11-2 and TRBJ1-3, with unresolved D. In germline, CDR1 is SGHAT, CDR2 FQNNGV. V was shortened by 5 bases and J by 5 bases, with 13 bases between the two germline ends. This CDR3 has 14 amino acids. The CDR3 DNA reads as TGTGCCAGCAGCCCGGATGTGAATAGAAACACCATATATTTT. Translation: CASSPDVNRNTIYF.

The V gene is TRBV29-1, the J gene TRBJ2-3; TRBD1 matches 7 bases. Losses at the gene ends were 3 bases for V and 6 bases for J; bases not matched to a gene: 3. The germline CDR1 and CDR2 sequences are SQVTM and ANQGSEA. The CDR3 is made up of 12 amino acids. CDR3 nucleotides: TGCAGCGTTGAGGGGACAGCCGATACGCAGTATTTT. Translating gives CSVEGTADTQYF.

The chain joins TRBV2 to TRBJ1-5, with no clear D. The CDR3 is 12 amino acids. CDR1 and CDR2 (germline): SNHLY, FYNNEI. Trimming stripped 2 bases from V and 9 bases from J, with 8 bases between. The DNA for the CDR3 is TGTGCCAGCAGTGAAACCCTCGCGCCCCAGCATTTT. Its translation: CASSETLAPQHF.

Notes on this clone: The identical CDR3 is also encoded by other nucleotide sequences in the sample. The CDR3 loop reads CASSSRLAGSTDTQYF. The CDR3 region has the DNA TGTGCCAGCAGCTCTCGACTAGCGGGAAGCACAGATACGCAGTATTTT. The chain has TRBV7-2 and TRBJ2-3; the match to TRBD2 covers 11 bases. Losses at the gene ends were 4 bases for V and 0 bases for J; bases not matched to a gene: 3. Germline assignment: CDR1 SGHTA and CDR2 FQGNSA. The CDR3 is made up of 16 amino acids.